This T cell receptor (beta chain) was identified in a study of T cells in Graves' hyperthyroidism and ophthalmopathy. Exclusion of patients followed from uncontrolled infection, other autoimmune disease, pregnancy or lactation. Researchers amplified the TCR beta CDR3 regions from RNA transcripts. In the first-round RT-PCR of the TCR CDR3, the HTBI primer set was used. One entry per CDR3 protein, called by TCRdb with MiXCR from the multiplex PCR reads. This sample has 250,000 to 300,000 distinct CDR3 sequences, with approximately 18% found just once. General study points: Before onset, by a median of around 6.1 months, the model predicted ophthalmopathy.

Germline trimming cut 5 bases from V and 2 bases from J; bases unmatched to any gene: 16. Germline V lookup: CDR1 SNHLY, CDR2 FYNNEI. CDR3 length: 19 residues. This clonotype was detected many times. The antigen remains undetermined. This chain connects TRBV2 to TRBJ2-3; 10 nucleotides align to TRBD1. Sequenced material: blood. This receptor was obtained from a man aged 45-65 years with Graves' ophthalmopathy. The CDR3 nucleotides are TGTGCCAGCAGTTTCCCCGACAGGGGGCTTACTCATAACACAGATACGCAGTATTTT. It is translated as CASSFPDRGLTHNTDTQYF.